This T cell receptor (beta chain) emerged from a study of blood T cell repertoires in COVID-19. Looking at the study overall: Some COVID-19 samples were acute and others convalescent; all came from the United States, Italy and Spain. Nucleic acid was either cDNA or gDNA, and it came from T cells, B-cell-depleted T cells, or PBMCs.

Assay: immunoSEQ multiplex PCR; the TCRdb copy retains only in-frame clones and omits some. In the table there are fewer than 85,000 clones, less than 75% of which are singletons. In germline, CDR1 is MNHEY, CDR2 SVGAGI. CDR3 length: 14 amino acids. V was pared by 5 bases and J by 6 bases, with 8 bases of the junction left unmatched. The sequencing input was peripheral blood. The TCR sequence derives from a man aged 55 to 69 with acute or convalescent COVID-19. V is TRBV6-5 and J is TRBJ2-7; TRBD1 agrees at 9 bases. CDR3 loop: CASSIYRDRAEQYV. The CDR3 bases are TGTGCCAGCAGTATATACCGGGACAGGGCCGAGCAGTACGTC.